This entry lists 4 T cell receptor beta chains sequenced from one sample in a study of blood T cell repertoires in COVID-19. This table comes from immunoSEQ multiplex PCR, and its TCRdb copy is limited to in-frame clones, with some not included. The profile shows about 100,000 clones, around nine tenths of them singletons. The sequenced sample consisted of peripheral blood. All receptors derive from a woman in her twenties or thirties with acute or convalescent COVID-19.

J is TRBJ2-1 and V is TRBV27; TRBD2 matches 9 bases. Germline V gene sequence: CDR1 MNHEY, CDR2 SMNVEV (reference sequence). Germline trimming cut 6 bases from V and 8 bases from J; bases unmatched to any gene: 11. The CDR3 loop spans 15 amino acids. The CDR3 loop is CASSRRPGLAYEQFF. CDR3 DNA: TGTGCCAGCAGCCGCCGACCGGGACTAGCATATGAGCAGTTCTTC.

J is TRBJ1-4 and V is TRBV7-9, with D maybe TRBD1 (5 bases). Germline CDR1 is SEHNR and CDR2 is FQNEAQ (reference sequence). The CDR3 loop spans 16 amino acids. The V and J ends lost 6 bases and 1 base respectively, with 15 bases between them. In DNA, the CDR3 is TGTGCCAGCAGTCCCCAGTGGGACTTAACTAATGAAAAACTGTTTTTT. Protein sequence: CASSPQWDLTNEKLFF.

This clone was detected once. This sequence joins TRBV27 and TRBJ2-7; a weak D match, TRBD2 (6 bases). Germline V gene data show CDR1 as MNHEY and CDR2 as SMNVEV (reference sequence). Trimming pared 5 bases from V and 3 bases from J, leaving 14 bases between. CDR3 length equals 14 residues. The CDR3 DNA follows: TGTGCCAGCAGTCACCGGGGGATAAACTACGAGCAGTACTTC. Amino acid sequence: CASSHRGINYEQYF.

The chain recombines TRBV7-9 with TRBJ2-7; 7 nucleotides line up with TRBD1. The length of the CDR3 is 13 residues. Germline CDR1 SEHNR, CDR2 FQNEAQ (reference sequence). The V segment lost 6 bases and the J segment 6 bases; nucleotides outside the gene matches: 8. The CDR3 DNA follows: TGTGCCAGCAGTCCAAAAACAGGGGCCGAGCAGTACTTC. It specifies CASSPKTGAEQYF.